This T cell receptor (beta chain) emerged from a study of blood T cells in healthy people across ages. Through a sample-barcoded 5' primer and a J-beta primer mix, a second PCR was run for roughly 6 to 11 cycles. From the 5' RACE reads, TCRdb called clonotypes with MiXCR, one entry per CDR3 protein. The sample includes approximately 1.5 million distinct CDR3 sequences, 35% to 45% seen only once; the top ten take over 3.5%. CDR3 length: 15 amino acids. V was trimmed by 6 bases and J by 1 base, leaving 15 bases between them. Germline V gives CDR1 MNHNY, CDR2 SVGAGI (reference sequence). The table lists this clonotype with a few counts.

The clonotype comes from a woman under 30 in good health. The genes are TRBV6-6 and TRBJ1-2; TRBD1 is a possible D gene (5 bases). Sequencing input: blood. In nucleotides, the CDR3 is TGTGCCAGCAGGACCGACAGCAATAATAACTATGGCTACACCTTC. The encoded protein is CASRTDSNNNYGYTF.